The 18 T cell receptor beta chains reported below all come from one sample, sequenced in a study of T cells in Graves' hyperthyroidism and ophthalmopathy. What was amplified from RNA transcripts were TCR beta CDR3 regions. The HTBI primer set served for first-round RT-PCR of the TCR CDR3. TCRdb redid the calling of the multiplex PCR reads with MiXCR, one entry per CDR3 protein. The profile shows under 400,000 distinct CDR3 sequences, around a sixth of them singletons. The specimen sequenced was blood. Receptors were obtained from a woman in her late teens or twenties with Graves' hyperthyroidism that later progressed to Graves' ophthalmopathy.

This clonotype was recorded at least ten times. The V and J genes are TRBV28 and TRBJ2-3; D remains unclear. Germline lookup yields CDR1 MDHEN and CDR2 SYDVKM. CDR3 size: 12 residues. The ends were cut back, 4 bases at V and 1 base at J, with 3 bases in the middle. Written as DNA, the CDR3 is TGTGCCAGCAGTTCCCGCACAGATACGCAGTATTTT. Protein: CASSSRTDTQYF.

The genes are TRBV30 and TRBJ1-2; 7 bases are shared with TRBD1. CDR3 length: 16 amino acids. Germline V gene sequence: CDR1 GTSNPN, CDR2 SVGIG (reference sequence). Unmatched junction bases numbered 9, after V lost 0 bases and J lost 2 bases. In DNA form, the CDR3 reads TGTGCCTGGAGTGTACAGGGCAGGGGGTTGAACTATGGCTACACCTTC. It yields the protein CAWSVQGRGLNYGYTF.

The chain links TRBV19 to TRBJ2-7, with D maybe TRBD2 (6 bases). Looked up from germline, CDR1 is LNHDA and CDR2 is SQIVND (reference sequence). V was trimmed by 1 base and J by 0 bases, leaving 10 bases between them. CDR3 size: 15 residues. CDR3 protein: CASSIADGSSYEQYF. CDR3 in DNA: TGTGCCAGTAGTATAGCCGACGGGAGCTCCTACGAGCAGTACTTC.

V and J are TRBV24-1 and TRBJ2-5; no clear D gene. Germline-derived CDR1 and CDR2 are KGHDR and SFDVKD. The V end was cut by 2 bases, the J end by 4 bases, with 4 bases between. CDR3 length: 12 residues. CDR3 sequence: CATSDWRETQYF. CDR3 bases: TGTGCCACCAGTGATTGGAGAGAGACCCAGTACTTC.

The chain recombines TRBV20-1 with TRBJ2-1; D call uncertain. V was trimmed by 0 bases and J by 12 bases, leaving 12 bases between them. Germline lookup yields CDR1 DFQATT and CDR2 SNEGSKA (reference sequence). The CDR3 covers 12 residues. The CDR3, as DNA: TGCAGTGCTAGAGATTTCCAAGTTGTGCAGTTCTTC. Translation: CSARDFQVVQFF.

The sample holds a few counts of this clonotype. V is TRBV30 and J is TRBJ1-3; D unresolved. Germline CDR1 is GTSNPN and CDR2 is SVGIG (reference sequence). Trimming took 4 bases from V and 0 from J, leaving 7 bases between them. The CDR3 length is 13 residues. The CDR3 loop reads CAWTELSGNTIYF. The DNA for the CDR3 is TGTGCCTGGACCGAGCTCTCTGGAAACACCATATATTTT.

With regard to this clonotype: A much larger clone differs from this one at a single base, so this may be a read error. The chain couples TRBV27 to TRBJ1-6, with a tentative D call TRBD1 (5 bases). The CDR3 runs 17 residues. The germline V gene has CDR1 MNHEY and CDR2 SMNVEV (reference sequence). The ends were cut back, 6 bases at V and 8 bases at J, with 23 bases in the middle. This CDR3 reads CASRSRTRLPRDSPLHF. In nucleotides, the CDR3 is TGTGCCAGCAGATCCAGGACAAGGTTACCGAGGGATTCACCCCTCCACTTT.

The chain combines TRBV14 with TRBJ1-2; D is undetermined. Germline V gene lookup returns CDR1 SGHDN and CDR2 FVKESK. The CDR3 spans 12 residues. V was shortened by 0 bases and J by 8 bases, with 7 bases between the two germline ends. The CDR3 coding sequence is TGTGCCAGCAGCCAAGAATGGGGAGGCTACACCTTC. Protein product: CASSQEWGGYTF.

This clonotype occurred many times. The chain employs TRBV6-1 and TRBJ2-1, with TRBD2 identical over 9 bases. The germline V gene has CDR1 MNHNS and CDR2 SASEGT. The length of the CDR3 is 15 residues. J was trimmed by 9 bases and V by 6 bases; bases with no gene match: 12. In DNA, the CDR3 is TGTGCCAGCAGCCTTAGCGGGAGTTCGGGGGGTGAGCAGTTCTTC. Its translation is CASSLSGSSGGEQFF.

The chain joins TRBV4-1 to TRBJ1-5; possible D gene TRBD1, 5 bases. CDR1 and CDR2 (germline): MGHRA, YSYEKL. Trimming cost V 1 base and J 1 base, with 17 bases left between them. The length of the CDR3 is 18 residues. CDR3 region: CASSQVSLGVSSNQPQHF. The CDR3, as DNA: TGCGCCAGCAGCCAAGTTAGTCTGGGGGTGAGCAGCAATCAGCCCCAGCATTTT.

This rearrangement joins TRBV4-1 to TRBJ1-5; D is unresolved. The CDR3 is 21 amino acids. With 2 bases removed from V and 6 bases from J, the gap between germline ends came to 32 bases. Germline values: CDR1 MGHRA, CDR2 YSYEKL. CDR3 amino acids: CASSQRFSWSDGGMVIQPQHF. The DNA of the CDR3 is TGCGCCAGCAGCCAACGCTTTTCCTGGAGCGACGGAGGAATGGTTATTCAGCCCCAGCATTTT.

This clonotype came up a few times. The chain couples TRBV6-1 to TRBJ2-5; D might be TRBD1 or TRBD2, each matching 5 bases. Trimming removed 1 base at V and 1 base at J, with 10 bases between. CDR3 size: 15 residues. Looked up from germline, CDR1 is MNHNS and CDR2 is SASEGT. This chain's CDR3 is CASSEGKGPQETQYF. DNA for the CDR3: TGTGCCAGCAGTGAAGGGAAGGGACCCCAAGAGACCCAGTACTTC.

Notes on this clonotype: A read error is possible here, since a much larger clone lies one base away. The chain employs TRBV7-9 and TRBJ1-4; perhaps TRBD1 as D (5 bases). V lost 1 base, J lost 7 bases, and 13 bases lay in between. The CDR3 is 15 amino acids. Germline V gene lookup returns CDR1 SEHNR and CDR2 FQNEAQ (reference sequence). The CDR3 region is CASSLGGVDSEKLFF. Here the CDR3 DNA reads TGTGCCAGCAGCTTAGGAGGGGTCGATAGTGAAAAACTGTTTTTT. Together with reference TRBV7-9 and TRBJ1-4, the CDR3 gives the full variable domain: DTGVSQNPRHKITKRGQNVTFRCDPISEHNRLYWYRQTLGQGPEFLTYFQNEAQLEKSRLLSDRFSAERPKGSFSTLEIQRTEQGDSAMYLCASSLGGVDSEKLFFGSGTQLSVL.

The V and J genes are TRBV20-1 and TRBJ2-2, with 9 bases lining up with TRBD2. The trim removed 6 bases at V and 6 bases at J, leaving 11 bases unmatched. CDR1 DFQATT and CDR2 SNEGSKA come from the germline V gene (reference sequence). The length of the CDR3 is 15 residues. The CDR3 spells CSAALAGSPAGELFF. DNA for the CDR3: TGCAGTGCCGCCCTAGCGGGAAGTCCGGCCGGGGAGCTGTTTTTT.

In this sample, this clonotype turned up a few times. The rearrangement uses TRBV5-6 and TRBJ2-2; D gene unclear. This CDR3 comprises 13 residues. V gave up 5 bases and J gave up 8 bases, with 13 bases separating them. Germline CDR1 SGHDT, CDR2 YYEEEE. In DNA, the CDR3 is TGTGCCAGCAGTTTAGGCGGACCGGGGGAGCTGTTTTTT. This translates into CASSLGGPGELFF.

The chain couples TRBV27 to TRBJ1-3; D is unclear. CDR1 MNHEY and CDR2 SMNVEV come from the germline V gene (reference sequence). Deletions cut 0 bases from V and 0 bases from J, with 6 bases between. This CDR3 spans 15 amino acids. In nucleotides, the CDR3 is TGTGCCAGCAGTTTATCCCGGGCCTCTGGAAACACCATATATTTT. Translating gives CASSLSRASGNTIYF.

Comment on this clonotype: Since a much larger clone is just one base distant, this may be a read error. The V call is TRBV18, the J call TRBJ2-5, with D hard to call. The CDR3 has 15 residues. Germline V gene lookup returns CDR1 KGHSH and CDR2 LQKENI. The CDR3 spells CASSPGSVFQETRYF. CDR3 nucleotide sequence: TGTGCCAGCTCACCGGGTTCTGTGTTCCAAGAGACCCGGTACTTC.

This clonotype was counted at least ten times. The chain uses TRBV2 and TRBJ1-5; tentatively, D is TRBD1 (5 bases). Looked up from germline, CDR1 is SNHLY and CDR2 is FYNNEI. V was trimmed by 2 bases and J by 7 bases, leaving 12 bases between them. The CDR3 runs 14 residues. CDR3 nucleotide sequence: TGTGCCAGCAGTGAATCAGGGAGGCAGCAGCCCCAGCATTTT. This translates into CASSESGRQQPQHF. The variable domain in full, completed from reference TRBV2 and TRBJ1-5, reads EPEVTQTPSHQVTQMGQEVILRCVPISNHLYFYWYRQILGQKVEFLVSFYNNEISEKSEIFDDQFSVERPDGSNFTLKIRSTKLEDSAMYFCASSESGRQQPQHFGDGTRLSIL.